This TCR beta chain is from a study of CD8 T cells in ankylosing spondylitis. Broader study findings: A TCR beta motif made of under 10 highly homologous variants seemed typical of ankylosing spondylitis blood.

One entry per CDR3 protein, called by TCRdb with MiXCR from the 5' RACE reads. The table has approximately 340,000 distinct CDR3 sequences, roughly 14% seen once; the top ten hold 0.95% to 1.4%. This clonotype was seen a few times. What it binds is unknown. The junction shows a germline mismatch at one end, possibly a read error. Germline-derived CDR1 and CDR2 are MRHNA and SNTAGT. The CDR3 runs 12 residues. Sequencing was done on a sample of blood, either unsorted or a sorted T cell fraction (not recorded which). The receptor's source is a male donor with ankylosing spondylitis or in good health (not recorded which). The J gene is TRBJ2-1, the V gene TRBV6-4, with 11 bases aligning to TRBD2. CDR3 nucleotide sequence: TGTGCCCGGAGGCTAGCGGGGGGTCCGTGCCTCTTC. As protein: CARRLAGGPCLF.